This T cell receptor beta chain was retrieved from a study of T cell clonotyping in hematopoietic cell transplantation. Described time point: recipient sample about 28 days before transplant, after cytoreduction. Study outcomes and limitations: CD4 and CD8 repertoire contributions could not be separated without sorting. After transplant, recipient diversity fell while pathologically expanded clonotypes grew through day 180. Higher Inverse Simpson Index values in graft donor and pretransplant recipient predicted broader posttransplant TCR diversity. At the given depth, recipient repertoires were over 95% de novo clonotypes.

Generated by immunoSEQ multiplex PCR, the TCRdb table keeps only in-frame clones and is missing some. The top ten clones hold 1.5% to 2% of a sample with tens of thousands of clones, around 96% of them seen once. In the case of this clone: What it recognizes is unknown.

This CDR3 spans 11 amino acids. V shed 3 bases and J shed 5 bases, with 7 bases lying between them. CDR1 is DFQATT, CDR2 SNEGSKA, per germline (reference sequence). V is TRBV20-1 and J is TRBJ2-5, with D perhaps given as TRBD1 or TRBD2 (5 bases each). The TCR was taken from a woman aged 45-65 years with acute myeloid leukemia. Some clones in this sample may be carry-over from other donors' samples. This specimen was peripheral blood mononuclear cells, taken before stem cell transplant. The DNA for the CDR3 is TGCAGTGCTAGGAGGGACGAGACCCAGTACTTC. Its protein product is CSARRDETQYF.